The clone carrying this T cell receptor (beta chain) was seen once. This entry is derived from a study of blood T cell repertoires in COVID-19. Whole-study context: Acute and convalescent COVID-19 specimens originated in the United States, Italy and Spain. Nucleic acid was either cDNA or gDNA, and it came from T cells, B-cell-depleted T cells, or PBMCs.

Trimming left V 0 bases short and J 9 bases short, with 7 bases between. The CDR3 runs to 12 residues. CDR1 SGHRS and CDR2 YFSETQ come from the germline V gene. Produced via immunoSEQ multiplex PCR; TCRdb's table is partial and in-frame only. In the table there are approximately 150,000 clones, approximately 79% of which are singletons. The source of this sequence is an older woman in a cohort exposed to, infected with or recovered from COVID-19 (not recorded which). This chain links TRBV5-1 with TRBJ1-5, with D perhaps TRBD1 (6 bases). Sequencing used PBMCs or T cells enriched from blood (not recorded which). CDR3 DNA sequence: TGCGCCAGCAGCTTGGAAGGGGGGCCCCAGCATTTT. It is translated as CASSLEGGPQHF.